This T cell receptor beta chain was retrieved from a study of T-cell reconstitution after alpha-beta-depleted transplantation in children. Study-level findings and limits: T-cell counts and diversity at one year post-transplant came mainly from newly produced T cells. Two months or so post-transplant, alpha-beta T cells reportedly derived from several hundred expanded graft clones. The high TCRbeta diversity at day 60 in some patients came from surviving recipient T cells and thymic progenitors.

As concerns this clonotype: Its target is not known.

Using unique molecular identifiers, the investigators prepared the TCRbeta library. TCRdb redid the calling of the PCR reads with MiXCR, one entry per CDR3 protein. The sample has around 200,000 distinct CDR3 sequences, over 15% seen once; the top ten hold roughly two fifths. This CDR3 is built from 14 residues. Germline CDR1 MNHEY, CDR2 SVGAGI. Trimming removed 2 bases at V and 1 base at J, with 6 bases between. This material consisted of PBMCs, mostly from graft donor cells, taken 360 days after TCRalphabeta/CD19-depleted stem cell transplant. The J gene is TRBJ1-3, the V gene TRBV6-5; D ambiguous. The receptor comes from a male patient aged 2 to 10 who had a stem cell transplant for acute lymphoblastic leukemia, so the T cells may come from the graft donor. DNA of the CDR3: TGTGCCAGCAGTTACCATTTTTCTGGAAACACCATATATTTT. It specifies CASSYHFSGNTIYF.